These 5 T cell receptor beta chains were all obtained from the same sample, sequenced in a study of blood T cell repertoires in COVID-19. Generated by immunoSEQ multiplex PCR, the TCRdb table keeps only in-frame clones and is missing some. The table includes under 250,000 clones, roughly 89% detected once. The specimen sequenced was peripheral blood. Source of these receptors: a man in his sixties who had recovered from COVID-19.

This chain joins TRBV11-2 and TRBJ2-2; the match to TRBD1 covers 9 bases. Germline CDR1 SGHAT, CDR2 FQNNGV. Trimming took 5 bases from V and 1 from J; bases not matched to a gene: 5. The CDR3 extends over 16 amino acids. The CDR3 reads CASSLRTGENTGELFF. CDR3 DNA sequence: TGTGCCAGCAGCCTCCGGACAGGGGAGAACACCGGGGAGCTGTTTTTT. Variable domain in full (rest from reference TRBV11-2 and TRBJ2-2): EAGVAQSPRYKIIEKRQSVAFWCNPISGHATLYWYQQILGQGPKLLIQFQNNGVVDDSQLPKDRFSAERLKGVDSTLKIQPAKLEDSAVYLCASSLRTGENTGELFFGEGSRLTVL.

In its sample, this clone was seen once. V is TRBV2 and J is TRBJ2-3, with D tentatively TRBD2 (7 bases). Germline V gene data show CDR1 as SNHLY and CDR2 as FYNNEI. The CDR3 has 16 residues. V lost 6 bases and J lost 4, with 20 bases in between. The CDR3 DNA reads as TGTGCCAGCAGATTCCGGGGGGCCTCTTCCGCAGATACGCAGTATTTT. Translating it yields CASRFRGASSADTQYF.

This rearrangement joins TRBV7-2 to TRBJ1-3, with TRBD1 identical over 10 bases. CDR3 length equals 16 residues. Germline values: CDR1 SGHTA, CDR2 FQGNSA. The V gene end was trimmed by 5 bases and the J gene end by 0 bases; junction bases not matched to a gene: 4. The CDR3 DNA is TGTGCCAGCAGCCGGGACAGGGGAAACTCTGGAAACACCATATATTTT. Translation gives CASSRDRGNSGNTIYF.

With regard to this clone: It is unclear where the CDR3 begins or ends on the DNA, so no DNA is shown, and the CDR3 is as TCRdb lists it. V and J are TRBV2 and TRBJ1-5; the tabulated D call, TRBD1, remains unverified against the DNA. The CDR3 sequence runs 16 residues, both termini included. Germline loops: CDR1 SNHLY, CDR2 FYNNEI. The CDR3 spells CASSGRDTRAGSPSIF.

V usage is TRBV3-1 (or the pseudogene TRBV3-2) and J usage is TRBJ2-2, with D perhaps matching TRBD2 (6 bases). Germline V lookup: CDR1 LGHDT, CDR2 YNNKEL (reference sequence). CDR3 length equals 16 residues. V lost 2 bases and J lost 1, with 11 bases in between. CDR3 region: CASSQRGTRNTGELFF. DNA of the CDR3: TGTGCCAGCAGCCAACGGGGGACTCGGAACACCGGGGAGCTGTTTTTT.